The entry below gives a single TCR beta chain sequence along with its context. The antigen it recognizes is unknown. It has no much larger one-base neighbor in the sample; base qualities were not kept. This sample was taken from a study of blood T cell repertoires in COVID-19 (dated by TCRdb to 2019 to 2021). In the study overall: Samples from collaborators originated in the United States, Italy and Spain and spanned both the acute and convalescent phases of COVID-19. Where available, HLA class I and class II types were taken from metadata supplied by the sample provider and were not determined by assay-based typing. The prospective study material was composed of cDNA or gDNA derived from T cells, B-cell-depleted T cells, or PBMCs. A freely available public database, intended as a resource for researchers studying the immune response to SARS-CoV-2, is where the repertoires were released. The dataset comprised deeply sampled blood TCRbeta repertoires from subjects exposed to, actively infected with, or recovered from COVID-19. Nearly every sample came with metadata listing a de-identified subject ID, COVID-19 status, age in years and sex. Samples came from the ongoing ImmuneRACE study (first 160 participants) plus 1,254 subjects from 6 global collaborators.

Overall study outcomes, separate from this receptor: Clinical and demographic metadata were provided uncurated, with the amount varying by source and participant.

Each collaborating institution followed its own protocols to collect whole blood in K2EDTA tubes. Collaborator samples were shipped for TCRbeta analysis as frozen whole blood, isolated PBMCs, or DNA extracted from either sample type. Relative to germline, V is missing 0 bases and J is missing 5 bases, with 6 bases of the junction outside any gene match. CDR1 MNHNS and CDR2 SASEGT are derived from the germline V gene. The CDR3 numbers 16 residues from cysteine through phenylalanine. The only DNA kept is the CDR3, 48 bases in frame from the first base. TCRbeta CDR3 regions were amplified from genomic DNA using the immunoSEQ Assay, a bias-controlled multiplex PCR. On the authors' methods: The number of nucleated cells in each sample was estimated from the amplification of reference gene primers within the assay. To quantify the absolute abundance of each unique TCRbeta CDR3 rearrangement, sequence reads were collapsed and filtered. For each sample, productive Simpson clonality was calculated as the square root of Simpson's diversity index across productive rearrangements. TCRdb provides this immuneACCESS table in a form limited to in-frame rearrangements. Some clones are lacking; in checked studies, under half of them reflect an unresolved V gene, and why the rest are absent is not known. V and J calls and clone size follow that table, whereas D and trimming were derived from the DNA. The sample data list about 47,000 clones, and roughly 84% of these were observed just once. About 1.6% of the sample goes to the ten largest clones.

This sequence originates from a man aged 50 to 59 with acute or convalescent COVID-19. Input material: peripheral blood. The chain joins TRBV6-1 to TRBJ2-1; TRBD2 matches 8 bases in the middle. At the DNA level, the sequence is TGTGCCAGCAGTGAAGCCCTGGGACTAGGACACAATGAGCAGTTCTTC. The encoded protein is CASSEALGLGHNEQFF.